A selection of T cell receptor beta chains follows, all from one sample in a study of T cell repertoires in cytomegalovirus infection. TCRdb reprocessed the reads with MiXCR, giving one entry per CDR3 protein. The table shows around 740,000 distinct CDR3 sequences, with 35% to 45% occurring only once. Input material: PBMCs. These receptors originate from a human donor in good health (CMV status not recorded). Some clones in this sample may be carry-over from other donors' samples. Both conserved end residues are trimmed from each CDR3. The order of the fields is V gene, J gene, CDR3 protein.

V gene: TRBV25-1; J gene: TRBJ1-1; CDR3 protein: ASKWGSGNTEAF
V gene: TRBV14; J gene: TRBJ2-7; CDR3 protein: ASHEDGVSRDEQY
V gene: TRBV28; J gene: TRBJ1-5; CDR3 protein: ASSWGPQAGNQPQH
V gene: TRBV28; J gene: TRBJ1-6; CDR3 protein: ASSLGPRSGTSPLH
V gene: TRBV6-2/TRBV6-3; J gene: TRBJ2-5; CDR3 protein: ASSYIARHGRIQY
V gene: TRBV10-3; J gene: TRBJ2-1; CDR3 protein: AISGGTATQYNEQF
V gene: TRBV7-3; J gene: TRBJ1-2; CDR3 protein: ASSLRTGFETGYT
V gene: TRBV12-3/TRBV12-4; J gene: TRBJ2-2; CDR3 protein: ASSLTGWSGELF
V gene: TRBV7-2; J gene: TRBJ2-5; CDR3 protein: ASSLQMQDLRAGETQY
V gene: TRBV28; J gene: TRBJ1-5; CDR3 protein: ASSFPGLNQPQH
V gene: TRBV20-1; J gene: TRBJ2-7; CDR3 protein: SARRDSYEQY
V gene: TRBV12-3/TRBV12-4; J gene: TRBJ1-5; CDR3 protein: ASRADSIGKPQH
V gene: TRBV28; J gene: TRBJ2-7; CDR3 protein: ASSLFGGQGAYEQY
V gene: TRBV12-5; J gene: TRBJ1-1; CDR3 protein: ASGLVKTITGEDCEAF
V gene: TRBV24-1; J gene: TRBJ1-3; CDR3 protein: ATGVPVTIY
V gene: TRBV7-6; J gene: TRBJ1-1; CDR3 protein: ASSSSPLSEAF
V gene: TRBV24-1; J gene: TRBJ2-2; CDR3 protein: ATSDLRGNTGELF
V gene: TRBV5-1; J gene: TRBJ2-3; CDR3 protein: ASSFVAGKGDTQY
V gene: TRBV27; J gene: TRBJ1-6; CDR3 protein: ASSFSGVGGNSPLH
V gene: TRBV12-3/TRBV12-4; J gene: TRBJ2-7; CDR3 protein: ASSPRGGSPSYEQY
V gene: TRBV5-1; J gene: TRBJ2-1; CDR3 protein: ASRRLAGGQSYNEQF
V gene: TRBV6-6; J gene: TRBJ1-3; CDR3 protein: VSTRGSGNTIY
V gene: TRBV6-6; J gene: TRBJ1-5; CDR3 protein: ASSYSSMPGRGQPQH
V gene: TRBV4-1; J gene: TRBJ2-7; CDR3 protein: ASSQGSGTGVYEQY
V gene: TRBV12-5; J gene: TRBJ1-1; CDR3 protein: ASGLGTDNTEAF
V gene: TRBV6-2/TRBV6-3; J gene: TRBJ1-3; CDR3 protein: ASRGVDSGNTIY
V gene: TRBV11-2; J gene: TRBJ2-2; CDR3 protein: ASSLAGLQGVTHGELF
V gene: TRBV4-1; J gene: TRBJ2-7; CDR3 protein: ASSHTPGQRSYEQY
V gene: TRBV6-5; J gene: TRBJ1-5; CDR3 protein: ASSRQTGMGQPKH
V gene: TRBV27; J gene: TRBJ1-4; CDR3 protein: ASSLTGANEKLF
V gene: TRBV28; J gene: TRBJ2-1; CDR3 protein: ASSFRSPNEQF
V gene: TRBV9; J gene: TRBJ2-1; CDR3 protein: ASSVVASGTGGQEQF
V gene: TRBV7-6; J gene: TRBJ2-5; CDR3 protein: ASSLLSGRGGETQY
V gene: TRBV6-5; J gene: TRBJ1-6; CDR3 protein: ASSYQYQGSPLH
V gene: TRBV27; J gene: TRBJ2-7; CDR3 protein: ASSLGDPRQLSYEQY
V gene: TRBV7-9; J gene: TRBJ1-2; CDR3 protein: ASSFPHPDRGNGYT
V gene: TRBV28; J gene: TRBJ2-1; CDR3 protein: ASSPGLGDNEQF
V gene: TRBV7-6; J gene: TRBJ2-2; CDR3 protein: ASSLPLAGGTGELF
V gene: TRBV29-1; J gene: TRBJ2-7; CDR3 protein: SVGRDGNYEQY
V gene: TRBV19; J gene: TRBJ2-6; CDR3 protein: ASRLGRLGGANVLT
V gene: TRBV12-3/TRBV12-4; J gene: TRBJ2-2; CDR3 protein: ASSSLQVPGELF
V gene: TRBV11-2; J gene: TRBJ1-1; CDR3 protein: ASSLDRGSSEAF
V gene: TRBV6-6; J gene: TRBJ1-2; CDR3 protein: ASSFGNPHGYT
V gene: TRBV7-3; J gene: TRBJ1-1; CDR3 protein: ASSLLARDRGTEAF
V gene: TRBV24-1; J gene: TRBJ2-3; CDR3 protein: ATGDRDTQY
V gene: TRBV30; J gene: TRBJ1-3; CDR3 protein: AWSIRGDTIY
V gene: TRBV5-4; J gene: TRBJ2-3; CDR3 protein: ASSLDRVGADTQY
V gene: TRBV28; J gene: TRBJ1-1; CDR3 protein: ASSGEWRNTEAF
V gene: TRBV2; J gene: TRBJ1-5; CDR3 protein: ASSLDGGRLNQPQH
V gene: TRBV29-1; J gene: TRBJ1-2; CDR3 protein: SVGLRAGAEGYT
V gene: TRBV4-1; J gene: TRBJ1-1; CDR3 protein: ASSQEHSPNTEAF
V gene: TRBV5-4; J gene: TRBJ1-1; CDR3 protein: ASSLGGGTGLLFNTEAF
V gene: TRBV6-1; J gene: TRBJ1-5; CDR3 protein: ASSELSNQPQH
V gene: TRBV2; J gene: TRBJ1-3; CDR3 protein: ASTSVTGVGNTLY
V gene: TRBV28; J gene: TRBJ1-1; CDR3 protein: ASNPDIQNTEVF
V gene: TRBV28; J gene: TRBJ1-3; CDR3 protein: ASSLLWGRAGNTIY
V gene: TRBV10-3; J gene: TRBJ1-1; CDR3 protein: AIGTGGHTEAF